Sequencing of this T cell receptor beta chain was carried out in a study of identical twins. Study results and caveats: Cross-sectional statistical analysis was relied on for the conclusions, without the same donors being followed. Potential partial confounding of zero-insertion analyses by invariant MAIT and iNKT cells was noted. Beta out-of-frame sequences showed weaker excess sharing between twins.

Carrying unique molecular identifiers, the cDNA also gained a universal primer site through template switching. One entry per CDR3 protein results from TCRdb running MiXCR on the 5' RACE reads. The sample contains fewer than 800,000 distinct CDR3 sequences, around 7.4% of which appear only once. Per germline, CDR1 SGHTA and CDR2 FQGNSA. CDR3 length: 17 residues. The V and J ends lost 2 bases and 3 bases respectively, with 17 bases between them. With regard to this clonotype: Its antigen is unidentified.

Another study also made use of these data, one on yellow fever vaccine responses in identical twins.

What was sequenced was PBMCs. This sequence joins TRBV7-2 and TRBJ2-1; the D gene is possibly TRBD2 (5 bases). The TCR originated in a woman aged 18-29 years in good health. CDR3 DNA: TGTGCCAGCAGCTTAAACGGCGGGCTAGAGCTCTACAATGAGCAGTTCTTC. Translating gives CASSLNGGLELYNEQFF.